This T cell receptor (beta chain) was retrieved from a study of cytomegalovirus exposure and HLA in healthy donors. General study findings and limits: Rare sequences made up most TCRs, while some public TCRs were found in many donors.

Germline assignment: CDR1 SQVTM and CDR2 ANQGSEA. This CDR3 has 13 residues. V was cut by 4 bases and J by 4 bases, with 13 bases left in between. Generated by immunoSEQ multiplex PCR, the TCRdb table keeps only in-frame clones and is missing some. This sample has about 190,000 clones, with about 84% found just once. About this clone: What it binds is unknown.

This rearrangement joins TRBV29-1 to TRBJ1-1; D might be TRBD1 (5 bases). This TCR was sampled from a woman aged 18-29 years in good health and CMV-seronegative. Sequenced material: PBMCs. This CDR3 is CSVGRGRTTEAFF. The CDR3 coding sequence is TGCAGCGTTGGTCGGGGGAGGACCACTGAAGCTTTCTTT.